The next 14 T cell receptor beta chains were all read from a single sample in a study of blood T cell repertoires in COVID-19 (dated by TCRdb to about 2020). The library was obtained by the immunoSEQ multiplex PCR assay. Drawn from immuneACCESS, this table holds only the in-frame rearrangements with V and J called that TCRdb kept. Clones are partly lost; checked studies trace under half to an unresolved V gene and leave the rest unexplained. This sample has 40,000 to 60,000 clones in its table, and under 85% of those were observed once. Clones ranked in the top ten supply approximately 15% of the sample. Source material: peripheral blood. The receptors here all came from a human donor in a cohort sampled during active COVID-19.

V is TRBV5-4 and J is TRBJ2-7; TRBD2 agrees at 9 bases. The CDR3 contains 16 residues. Germline loops: CDR1 SGHNT, CDR2 YYREEE (reference sequence). Trimming removed 0 bases from V and 2 bases from J; junction bases left unmatched: 6. In DNA, the CDR3 is TGTGCCAGCAGCTTGGGGGGACTAGCTGGGACCTACGAGCAGTACTTC. Protein product: CASSLGGLAGTYEQYF.

The chain employs TRBV5-1 and TRBJ1-1, with 9 positions matching TRBD1. The CDR3 spans 13 residues. CDR1 and CDR2 from the germline V gene are SGHRS and YFSETQ. After removal of 3 bases from V and 6 bases from J, the junction contained 3 bases not matched to a gene. CDR3 residues: CASSWGQGSEAFF. CDR3 DNA sequence: TGCGCCAGCAGCTGGGGACAGGGATCTGAAGCTTTCTTT.

This clone was seen a few times. The CDR3 DNA is TGTGCCAGCGCCCCGGCAAGGGAGACCGGGGAGCTGTTTTTT. It specifies CASAPARETGELFF. V is TRBV25-1 and J is TRBJ2-2; TRBD2 might be the D (5 bases). V lost 8 bases and J lost 5, with 15 bases in between. The CDR3 contains 14 residues. Germline V gene data show CDR1 as MGHDK and CDR2 as SYGVNS.

The V call is TRBV5-1, the J call TRBJ1-1; TRBD1 is a possible D gene (6 bases). The CDR3 spans 14 residues. V gave up 0 bases and J gave up 0 bases, with 6 bases separating them. Germline loops: CDR1 SGHRS, CDR2 YFSETQ. The CDR3 bases are TGCGCCAGCAGCTTGGGGACAGTGAACACTGAAGCTTTCTTT. It translates to CASSLGTVNTEAFF.

This sequence joins TRBV11-2 and TRBJ2-7; D remains unclear. CDR3 length: 15 residues. V was trimmed by 1 base and J by 3 bases, leaving 13 bases between them. The germline V gene has CDR1 SGHAT and CDR2 FQNNGV. The CDR3 nucleotides read TGTGCCAGCAGCTTAGGGGCGATAAGTTTCTACGAGCAGTACTTC. The encoded protein is CASSLGAISFYEQYF. The variable domain in full, with the rest retrieved from reference TRBV11-2 and TRBJ2-7, is EAGVAQSPRYKIIEKRQSVAFWCNPISGHATLYWYQQILGQGPKLLIQFQNNGVVDDSQLPKDRFSAERLKGVDSTLKIQPAKLEDSAVYLCASSLGAISFYEQYFGPGTRLTVT.

The J gene is TRBJ2-5, the V gene TRBV6-2 or TRBV6-3, with 7 bases matching TRBD2. Germline CDR1 reads MNHEY; CDR2 reads SVGEGT. The CDR3 is made up of 11 amino acids. The V and J ends lost 6 bases and 14 bases, in that order; junction bases with no gene match: 9. The CDR3 coding sequence is TGTGCCAGCAGCCTAGGGACTACACCATACTTC. Translated: CASSLGTTPYF.

The chain couples TRBV6-2 or TRBV6-3 to TRBJ2-4; 13 bases match TRBD2. This CDR3 has 18 residues. Trimming at V came to 4 bases and at J to 1 base, leaving 7 bases not matched to a gene. Germline lookup yields CDR1 MNHEY and CDR2 SVGEGT. The CDR3 loop is CASSFTSGRAPAKNIQYF. Here the CDR3 DNA reads TGTGCCAGCAGTTTTACTAGCGGGAGGGCTCCCGCCAAAAACATTCAGTACTTC.

The chain links TRBV27 to TRBJ1-1; unclear D gene. Trimming stripped 2 bases from V and 4 bases from J, with 8 bases between. Germline lookup yields CDR1 MNHEY and CDR2 SMNVEV (reference sequence). The CDR3 extends over 13 amino acids. CDR3 in amino acids: CASSLNYPTEAFF. The CDR3, as DNA: TGTGCCAGCAGTTTAAACTACCCCACTGAAGCTTTCTTT.

The table lists this clone with a few counts. The CDR3 protein is CASSFGTVPYNEQFF. CDR3 bases: TGTGCCAGCAGCTTCGGGACAGTTCCCTACAATGAGCAGTTCTTC. The chain employs TRBV7-2 and TRBJ2-1; 7 nucleotides align to TRBD1. V shed 3 bases, J shed 2 bases, and the junction held 4 bases outside the gene matches. The CDR3 covers 15 residues. Germline CDR1 reads SGHTA; CDR2 reads FQGNSA.

The rearrangement uses TRBV19 and TRBJ1-2; 9 bases fit TRBD1. Germline V gene sequence: CDR1 LNHDA, CDR2 SQIVND (reference sequence). The V gene end was trimmed by 8 bases and the J gene end by 7 bases; junction bases not matched to a gene: 5. CDR3 length equals 12 residues. CDR3 residues: CASRTGGVGYTF. CDR3 bases: TGTGCCAGTCGTACAGGGGGCGTTGGCTACACCTTC.

This chain connects TRBV21-1 to TRBJ2-7; the table gives TRBD2 as D, unverified against the DNA. TRBV21-1 is flagged as a pseudogene. CDR3 length: 15 amino acids. The CDR3 DNA is TGTGCCAGCAGCAACCTTTCTAGCGGGAGGAGGGAGCAGTACTTC. Protein: CASSNLSSGRREQYF.

The V and J genes are TRBV6-5 and TRBJ2-7; 8 bases fit TRBD1. Germline values: CDR1 MNHEY, CDR2 SVGAGI. This CDR3 contains 13 residues. V lost 6 bases, J lost 4 bases, and 5 bases stayed unmatched. The CDR3 protein is CASRAGQGYEQYF. In nucleotides, the CDR3 is TGTGCCAGCAGGGCTGGACAGGGTTACGAGCAGTACTTC.

The chain is built from TRBV11-1 and TRBJ2-3; D call uncertain. The germline V gene has CDR1 SGHAT and CDR2 FQDESV (reference sequence). The CDR3 sequence is 16 residues long. V gave up 1 base and J gave up 1 base, with 12 bases separating them. CDR3 protein: CASSLGQAPRTDTQYF. Here the CDR3 DNA reads TGTGCCAGCAGCTTAGGGCAGGCCCCGCGCACAGATACGCAGTATTTT.

V is TRBV5-1 and J is TRBJ1-6, with D unclear. The CDR3 runs 16 residues. Germline-derived CDR1 and CDR2 are SGHRS and YFSETQ. Trimming cost V 0 bases and J 2 bases, with 9 bases left between them. CDR3 coding DNA: TGCGCCAGCAGCTTGGACCGGGTCGCCTATAATTCACCCCTCCACTTT. This encodes CASSLDRVAYNSPLHF. Full variable domain (remainder filled in from reference TRBV5-1 and TRBJ1-6): KAGVTQTPRYLIKTRGQQVTLSCSPISGHRSVSWYQQTPGQGLQFLFEYFSETQRNKGNFPGRFSGRQFSNSRSEMNVSTLELGDSALYLCASSLDRVAYNSPLHFGNGTRLTVT.